This TCR beta chain stems from a study of spatial heterogeneity in lung cancer. Overall study findings and caveats: Mutation tallies in tumors tracked expanded intratumoral alpha and beta TCR counts.

TCRdb passed the 5' RACE reads through MiXCR, listing each CDR3 protein once. Of about 21,000 distinct CDR3 sequences in the sample, approximately 2.8% were seen once. This clonotype was counted at least ten times. Its specificity is unknown. Specified time point: sample taken at primary tumor resection. The sample in question was lung tumor tissue, obtained at surgery. This TCR came from a male donor with early-stage non-small cell lung cancer.

CDR3 loop: CSAEGLAGGTDTQYF. CDR3 nucleotides: TGCAGCGCCGAGGGACTAGCGGGAGGAACAGATACGCAGTATTTT. The chain uses TRBV29-1 and TRBJ2-3; 15 bases fit TRBD2. Germline V gene lookup returns CDR1 SQVTM and CDR2 ANQGSEA. The CDR3 length is 15 residues. Trimming removed 7 bases from V and 3 bases from J; junction bases left unmatched: 5.